This T cell receptor beta chain was recorded in a study of blood T cell repertoires in COVID-19. Produced via immunoSEQ multiplex PCR; TCRdb's table is partial and in-frame only. The repertoire holds 150,000 or so clones, roughly four fifths seen once, with under 2% in the top ten. Sequenced sample: peripheral blood. The clonotype was recovered from a man older than 75 with acute or convalescent COVID-19.

CDR3 amino acids: CASSLANPGQGIINYGYTF. CDR3 nucleotide sequence: TGTGCCAGCAGCTTGGCCAATCCGGGACAGGGGATTATCAACTATGGCTACACCTTC. V is TRBV7-2 and J is TRBJ1-2; 10 positions agree with TRBD1. Germline-derived CDR1 and CDR2 are SGHTA and FQGNSA. The trim removed 3 bases at V and 2 bases at J, leaving 15 bases unmatched. The CDR3 contains 19 residues.